This TCR beta chain is drawn from a study of shared T cell receptors in the human thymus (dated by TCRdb to the early 2020s). Study-level background: The study examined how the human thymus generates shared, self-reactive T-cell receptor alpha chains.

Library creation used the immunoSEQ multiplex PCR assay. TCRdb holds this immuneACCESS table with in-frame rearrangements only. Some clones are missing; in checked studies, unresolved V genes explain under half, and the rest has no known cause. Within this sample are 720,000 or so clones, with over 75% of them counted one time only. Clones ranked in the top ten supply around 0.01% of the sample. According to the germline V gene, CDR1 reads SGHDT and CDR2 reads YYEEEE. A distance of 5 bases separates the germline ends of V and J, which lose 0 bases and 4 bases respectively. From its cysteine to its phenylalanine, the CDR3 spans 12 amino acids. The retained sequence is limited to the CDR3, 36 bases, with the frame set at the first base. This clone was detected only a few times. Its antigen specificity is not known. No base quality information exists; no much larger clone differs at one position. This sample was shared with a second study, whose subject was human thymus T cells. The second study's authors report: Donors were immunologically healthy infants undergoing open corrective cardiac surgery for congenital heart defects in Finland. Thymus tissue was collected as surgical resects that were removed during corrective cardiac surgery. Usage of V and J gene segments appeared to be biased in both the thymic and the peripheral blood repertoires. The related research found that thymic TCR repertoires overlapped highly between unrelated individuals. The study characterized TCR alpha and beta repertoires from fewer than 10 infant thymus samples and a few related peripheral blood samples. Donor ages ranged from roughly 7 to 244 days, and the cohort comprised five or six male and a couple of female infants. After being mechanically released from the tissue, thymocytes were kept at -70 degrees C in pellets of about 9-34 million cells. Genomic DNA was extracted from frozen cell pellets with a QIAsymphony instrument. The immunoSEQ multiplex PCR assay was used to amplify the TCRB and TCRAD loci from a standardized amount of quality-controlled genomic DNA. The V(D)J region was spanned by amplicons of a length sufficient to cover the CDR3 and to identify V and J genes. Amplicon sequencing was performed on an Illumina platform through the commercial immunoSEQ service. Primer bias and sequencing errors were corrected as previously described, and TCRAD and TCRB definitions were based on the IMGT database. Repertoires were analysed with immunoSEQ Analyzer 3.0 and VDJTools, covering basic statistics, V/J segment usage, diversity estimates, rarefaction and pairwise overlap. Diversity was estimated with Chao1, ChaoE, Efron-Thisted, Shannon and inverse Simpson indices, and also on datasets down-sampled to the smallest sample. Repertoire overlap was assessed by strict matching of CDR3 nucleotide sequence, V gene and J gene, and clustering was done by Jaccard-based multidimensional scaling. Thymus samples yielded on average around 800,000 unique TCRB clonotypes, compared with 75,000 to 100,000 from blood samples.

The rearrangement joined TRBV5-6 to TRBJ2-7; the D gene is unclear. This TCR was sampled from a girl in the first two years of life with a congenital heart defect. Donor details come from another sample of the same person, matched by shared clones. The sample was thymocytes. The nucleotide sequence is TGTGCCAGCAGCTTGGTCGGGTACGAGCAGTACTTC. Its translation reads: CASSLVGYEQYF.